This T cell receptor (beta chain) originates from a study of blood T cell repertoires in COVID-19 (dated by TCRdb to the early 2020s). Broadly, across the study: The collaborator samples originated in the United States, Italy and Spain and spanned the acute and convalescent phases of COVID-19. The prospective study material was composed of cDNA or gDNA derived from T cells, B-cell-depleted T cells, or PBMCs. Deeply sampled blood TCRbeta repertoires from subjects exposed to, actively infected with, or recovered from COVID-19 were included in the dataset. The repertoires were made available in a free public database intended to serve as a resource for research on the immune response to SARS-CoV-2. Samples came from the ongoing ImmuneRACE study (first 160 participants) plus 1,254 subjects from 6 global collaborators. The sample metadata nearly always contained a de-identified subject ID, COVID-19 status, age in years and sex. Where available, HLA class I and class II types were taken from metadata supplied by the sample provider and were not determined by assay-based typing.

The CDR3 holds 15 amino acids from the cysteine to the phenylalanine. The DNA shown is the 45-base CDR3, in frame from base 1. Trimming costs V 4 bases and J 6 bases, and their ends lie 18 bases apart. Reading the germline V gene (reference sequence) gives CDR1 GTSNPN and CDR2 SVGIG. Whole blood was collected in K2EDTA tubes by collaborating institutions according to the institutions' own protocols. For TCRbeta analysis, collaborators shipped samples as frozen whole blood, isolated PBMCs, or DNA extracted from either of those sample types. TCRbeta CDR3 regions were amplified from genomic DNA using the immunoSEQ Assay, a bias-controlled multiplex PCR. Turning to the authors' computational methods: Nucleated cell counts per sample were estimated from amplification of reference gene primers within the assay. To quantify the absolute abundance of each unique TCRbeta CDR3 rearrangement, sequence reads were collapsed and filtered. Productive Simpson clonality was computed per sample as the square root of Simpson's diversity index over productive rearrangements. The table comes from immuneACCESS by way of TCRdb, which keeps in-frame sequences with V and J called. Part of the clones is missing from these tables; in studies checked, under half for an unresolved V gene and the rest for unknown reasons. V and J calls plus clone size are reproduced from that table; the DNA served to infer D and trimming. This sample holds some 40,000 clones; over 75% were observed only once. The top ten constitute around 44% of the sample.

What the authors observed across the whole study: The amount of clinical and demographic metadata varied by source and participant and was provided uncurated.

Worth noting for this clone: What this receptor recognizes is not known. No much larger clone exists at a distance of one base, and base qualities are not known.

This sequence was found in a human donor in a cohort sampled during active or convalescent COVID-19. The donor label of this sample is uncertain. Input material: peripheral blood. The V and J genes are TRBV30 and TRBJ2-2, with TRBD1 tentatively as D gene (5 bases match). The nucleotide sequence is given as TGTGCCTGGACAGGGAAAGGAGCCGGGCCCGGGGAGCTGTTTTTT. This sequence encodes CAWTGKGAGPGELFF.